Given below is one T cell receptor (beta chain) in context. Clones were sequenced by immunoSEQ multiplex PCR, and TCRdb holds only the in-frame ones, with some missing. This table has 200,000 or so clones, about 82% appearing once. This sample was included in a study of blood T cell repertoires in COVID-19. This CDR3 has 17 residues. Germline lookup yields CDR1 GTSNPN and CDR2 SVGIG (reference sequence). V shed 0 bases and J 0 bases; nucleotides not matched to a gene: 4. This chain joins TRBV30 and TRBJ1-5, with 11 nucleotides matching TRBD1. Sequenced sample: peripheral blood. This TCR derives from a woman in her 30s with acute or convalescent COVID-19. The CDR3 protein is CAWSVGTGGGSNQPQHF. The CDR3 DNA is TGTGCCTGGAGTGTAGGGACAGGGGGTGGTAGCAATCAGCCCCAGCATTTT. The full variable domain, its missing parts supplied by reference TRBV30 and TRBJ1-5, is SQTIHQWPATLVQPVGSPLSLECTVEGTSNPNLYWYRQAAGRGLQLLFYSVGIGQISSEVPQNLSASRPQDRQFILSSKKLLLSDSGFYLCAWSVGTGGGSNQPQHFGDGTRLSIL.